This is a list of T cell receptor beta chains from one sample in a study of CD8 T cells in ankylosing spondylitis. One entry per CDR3 protein, called by TCRdb with MiXCR from the 5' RACE reads. The repertoire consists of roughly 180,000 distinct CDR3 sequences, with approximately 10% occurring once and the leading ten covering approximately 16%. The specimen sequenced was blood, either unsorted or a sorted T cell fraction (not recorded which). The receptors stem from a female donor with ankylosing spondylitis or in good health (not recorded which). CDR3s include the opening cysteine and the closing phenylalanine or tryptophan. The order of the fields is D gene, clone size, J gene, V gene, CDR3 DNA, CDR3 protein. The D gene is left open where the match is weak. A clone size is listed for some rows: how often the clone was seen (once, few, many), or a class if it is expanded.

>NA|few|TRBJ1-1|TRBV5-1
TGCGCCAGCAGCTTTCGGGGGTACAGGGATGAAGCTTTCTTT
CASSFRGYRDEAFF
>TRBD1|NA|TRBJ2-7|TRBV20-1
TGCAGTGCTAGGGACAGGGGGAACTACGAGCAGTACTTC
CSARDRGNYEQYF
>NA|large|TRBJ1-4|TRBV6-2/TRBV6-3
TGTGCCACCCTACGGCGGACAACTAATGAAAAACTGTTTTTT
CATLRRTTNEKLFF
>NA|NA|TRBJ2-6|TRBV5-5
TGTGCCAGCAGCTCCCTGGGAGACGGGATCTCTGGGGCCAACGTCCTGACTTTC
CASSSLGDGISGANVLTF
>NA|few|TRBJ1-2|TRBV20-1
TGCAGTGCTCTCCGGCCCCTCGGCTACACCTTC
CSALRPLGYTF
>NA|few|TRBJ2-1|TRBV27
TGTGCCAGCAGACCATCGCTAGCGTCTGTCTACAATGAGCAGTTCTTC
CASRPSLASVYNEQFF
>NA|NA|TRBJ2-3|TRBV7-2
TGTGCCAGCAGCTCACACGGGGGGCTAAGCACAGATACGCAGTATTTT
CASSSHGGLSTDTQYF
>NA|many|TRBJ2-7|TRBV29-1
TGCAGCGTGAGAGGGCAGGGCCTCTACGAGCAGTACTTC
CSVRGQGLYEQYF
>NA|once|TRBJ2-2|TRBV30
TGTGCCTGGAGTGTTGGAGTCTCGAACGGGGAGCTGTTTTTT
CAWSVGVSNGELFF
>NA|few|TRBJ2-1|TRBV9
TGTGCCAGCAGCGTAGCGGTCTCCTACAATGAGCAGTTCTTC
CASSVAVSYNEQFF
>NA|many|TRBJ2-1|TRBV24-1
TGTGCCACCAGTGATTCATATGAGCAGTTCTTC
CATSDSYEQFF
>NA|NA|TRBJ1-1|TRBV20-1
TGCAGTGCTAGAGATTTGGAGGGGACGGGGAACACTGAAGCTTTCTTT
CSARDLEGTGNTEAFF
>NA|many|TRBJ1-5|TRBV29-1
TGCAGCGTTGAAGGGGATGGCAATCAGCCCCAGCATTTT
CSVEGDGNQPQHF
>NA|NA|TRBJ1-1|TRBV6-2/TRBV6-3
TGTGCCAGCAGTTACTCGAGGGTGGTTAGCACTGAAGCTTTCTTT
CASSYSRVVSTEAFF
>NA|NA|TRBJ1-4|TRBV7-2
TGTGCCAGCAGGGCGCGGGACGGGAATGAAAAACTGTTTTTT
CASRARDGNEKLFF
>NA|many|TRBJ2-3|TRBV12-3/TRBV12-4
TGTGCCAGCACCACTGACGATACGCAGTATTTT
CASTTDDTQYF
>NA|NA|TRBJ2-5|TRBV7-7
TGTGCCAGCAGCTTAGCGCTCGAGCCGGGGCACCAAGAGACCCAGTACTTC
CASSLALEPGHQETQYF
>TRBD2|NA|TRBJ2-1|TRBV20-1
TGCAGTGCTAGGGGACTAGCGGGAGGCCAAGACCCTGGGGCCTACAATGAGCAGTTCTTC
CSARGLAGGQDPGAYNEQFF
>NA|NA|TRBJ1-1|TRBV5-5
TGTGCCAGCAGCTATTGGTCTCACACTGAAGCTTTCTTT
CASSYWSHTEAFF
>NA|NA|TRBJ1-1|TRBV12-3/TRBV12-4
TGTGCCAGCAATACGATCGGGTGGGGGACGGATGAAGCTTTCTTT
CASNTIGWGTDEAFF
>TRBD2|NA|TRBJ2-5|TRBV3-1
TGTGCCAGCAGCCGACTAGCGGGAGGGGAGACCCAGTACTTC
CASSRLAGGETQYF
>NA|NA|TRBJ1-5|TRBV2
TGTGCCAGCAGTGTGGGGTACTCGGCGCCCCAGCATTTT
CASSVGYSAPQHF
>NA|NA|TRBJ2-7|TRBV18
TGTGCCAGCTCACCGTGGGGGGACCTCGACGAGCAGTACTTC
CASSPWGDLDEQYF
>NA|NA|TRBJ1-2|TRBV4-2
TGTGCCAGCAGCCAACGTATCCGGGGAGAAGGCTACACCTTC
CASSQRIRGEGYTF
>NA|NA|TRBJ2-7|TRBV6-6
TGTGCCAGCAGTCCCAACCCCTCCTACGAGCAGTACTTC
CASSPNPSYEQYF
>TRBD1|few|TRBJ1-4|TRBV6-1
TGTGCCAGCAGTGAAGGAAAGGCCGGGACAGGGAAGGAAAAACTGTTTTTT
CASSEGKAGTGKEKLFF
>NA|NA|TRBJ1-5|TRBV23-1
TGCGCCAGCAGTAAGGGCGGGAATCAGCCCCAGCATTTT
CASSKGGNQPQHF
>TRBD1|NA|TRBJ2-6|TRBV7-9
TGTGCCAGCACGTTACGGGACAGTTCCTCTGGGGCCAACGTCCTGACTTTC
CASTLRDSSSGANVLTF
>TRBD1|NA|TRBJ1-1|TRBV4-2
TGTGCCAGCAGTCGAGGGGGCTTGAACACTGAAGCTTTCTTT
CASSRGGLNTEAFF
>TRBD2|NA|TRBJ2-7|TRBV12-3/TRBV12-4
TGTGCCAGCAGTTTATGGGGACTAGCGGGACTCTACGAGCAGTACTTC
CASSLWGLAGLYEQYF
>TRBD2|few|TRBJ2-7|TRBV4-3
TGCGCCAGCAGCCAAGATCGGACTAGCGGGAGCTACGAGCAGTACTTC
CASSQDRTSGSYEQYF
>NA|NA|TRBJ1-2|TRBV6-5
TGTGCCAGCAGTTACTCTGGCGGTGGCTACACCTTC
CASSYSGGGYTF